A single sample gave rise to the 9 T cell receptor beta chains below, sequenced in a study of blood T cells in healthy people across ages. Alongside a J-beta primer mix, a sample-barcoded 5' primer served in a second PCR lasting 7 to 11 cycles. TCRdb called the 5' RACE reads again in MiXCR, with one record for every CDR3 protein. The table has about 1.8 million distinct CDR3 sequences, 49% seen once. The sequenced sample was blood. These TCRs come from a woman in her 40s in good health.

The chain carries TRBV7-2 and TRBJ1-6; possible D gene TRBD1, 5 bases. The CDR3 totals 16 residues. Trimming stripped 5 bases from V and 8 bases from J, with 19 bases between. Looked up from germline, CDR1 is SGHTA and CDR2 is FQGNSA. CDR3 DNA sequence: TGTGCCAGCAGCCGGAAATCCGGGACGCTTGATTCACCCCTCCACTTT. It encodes CASSRKSGTLDSPLHF.

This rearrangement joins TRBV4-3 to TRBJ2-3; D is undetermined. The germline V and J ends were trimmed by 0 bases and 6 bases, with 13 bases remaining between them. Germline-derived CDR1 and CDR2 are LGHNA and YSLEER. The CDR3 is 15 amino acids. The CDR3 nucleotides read TGCGCCAGCAGCCAAGATCAGCCCGGCCCTGATACGCAGTATTTT. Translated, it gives CASSQDQPGPDTQYF.

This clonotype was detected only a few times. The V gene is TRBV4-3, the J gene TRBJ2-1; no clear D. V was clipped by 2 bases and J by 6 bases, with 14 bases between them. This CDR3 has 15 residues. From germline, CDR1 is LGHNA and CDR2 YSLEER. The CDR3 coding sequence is TGCGCCAGCAGCCAACTAGAGGCGTGGGGCAATGAGCAGTTCTTC. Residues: CASSQLEAWGNEQFF.

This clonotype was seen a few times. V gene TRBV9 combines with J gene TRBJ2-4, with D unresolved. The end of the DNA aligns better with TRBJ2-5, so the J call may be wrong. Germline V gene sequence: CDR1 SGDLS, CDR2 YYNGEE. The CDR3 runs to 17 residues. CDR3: CASSADAPGLGGETQYF. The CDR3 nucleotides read TGTGCCAGCAGCGCAGACGCGCCGGGCCTCGGTGGGGAGACCCAGTACTTC.

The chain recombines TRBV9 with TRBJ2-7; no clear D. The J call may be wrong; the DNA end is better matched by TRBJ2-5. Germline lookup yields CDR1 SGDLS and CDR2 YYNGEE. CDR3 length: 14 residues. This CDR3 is CASSVGPLGETQYF. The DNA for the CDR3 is TGTGCCAGCAGCGTAGGTCCGCTGGGGGAGACCCAGTACTTC.

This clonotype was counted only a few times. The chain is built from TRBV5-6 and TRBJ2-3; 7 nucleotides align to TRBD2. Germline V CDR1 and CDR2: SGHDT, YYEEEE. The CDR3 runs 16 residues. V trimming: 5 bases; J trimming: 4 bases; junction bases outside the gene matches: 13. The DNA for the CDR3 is TGTGCCAGCAGTCCCCGGTGGCTGGGGAGGGCAGATACGCAGTATTTT. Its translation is CASSPRWLGRADTQYF. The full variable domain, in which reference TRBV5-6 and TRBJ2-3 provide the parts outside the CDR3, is DAGVTQSPTHLIKTRGQQVTLRCSPKSGHDTVSWYQQALGQGPQFIFQYYEEEERQRGNFPDRFSGHQFPNYSSELNVNALLLGDSALYLCASSPRWLGRADTQYFGPGTRLTVL.

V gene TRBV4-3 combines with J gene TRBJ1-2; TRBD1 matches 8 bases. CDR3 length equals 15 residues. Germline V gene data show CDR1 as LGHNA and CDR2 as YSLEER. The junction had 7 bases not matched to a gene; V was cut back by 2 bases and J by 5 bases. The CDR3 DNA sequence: TGCGCCAGCAGCCAAACACAGGGGGTTAGTTATGGCTACACCTTC. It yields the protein CASSQTQGVSYGYTF.

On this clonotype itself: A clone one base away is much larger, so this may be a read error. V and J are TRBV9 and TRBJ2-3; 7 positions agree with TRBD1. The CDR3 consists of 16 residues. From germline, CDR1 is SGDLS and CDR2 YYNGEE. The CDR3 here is CASSPFRQGDTGTQYF. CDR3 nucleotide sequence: TGTGCCAGCAGCCCTTTCAGACAGGGTGACACAGGTACGCAGTATTTT.

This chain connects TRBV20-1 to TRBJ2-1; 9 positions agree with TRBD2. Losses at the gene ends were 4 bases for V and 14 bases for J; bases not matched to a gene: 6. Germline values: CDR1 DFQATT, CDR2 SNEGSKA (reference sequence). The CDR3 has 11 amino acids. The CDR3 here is CSANRLAAEFF. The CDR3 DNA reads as TGCAGTGCTAACCGACTAGCGGCTGAGTTCTTC.